The 15 T cell receptor beta chains below come from one sample, sequenced in a study of T cell clones after liver transplantation. Sequencing was performed with immunoSEQ multiplex PCR; in TCRdb, only in-frame clones are kept and a portion is missing. This sample has about 76,000 clones, with less than 85% found just once. This specimen was CD4+ T cells from blood, taken at the 22-month timepoint. These receptors were obtained from a human patient who received a liver transplant. The graft donor may have given rise to some T cells.

This chain uses TRBV7-9 with TRBJ2-3, with D hard to call. CDR1 is SEHNR, CDR2 FQNEAQ, per germline (reference sequence). Trimming removed 5 bases at V and 1 base at J, with 7 bases between. The CDR3 has 13 amino acids. CDR3 amino acids: CASSRPGTDTQYF. CDR3 DNA sequence: TGTGCCAGCAGCCGACCGGGCACAGATACGCAGTATTTT.

The chain links TRBV7-9 to TRBJ2-7; 7 bases agree with TRBD1. CDR3 length: 15 residues. After removal of 2 bases from V and 1 base from J, the junction contained 5 bases not matched to a gene. CDR1 and CDR2 from the germline V gene are SEHNR and FQNEAQ (reference sequence). DNA for the CDR3: TGTGCCAGCAGCTTAACCCCGGGACAGTCCTACGAGCAGTACTTC. Translating it yields CASSLTPGQSYEQYF.

V gene TRBV5-5 combines with J gene TRBJ1-5, with 7 bases aligning to TRBD1. Germline CDR1 reads SGHKS; CDR2 reads YYEKEE (reference sequence). J was trimmed by 5 bases and V by 3 bases; bases with no gene match: 5. The CDR3 spans 14 residues. Here the CDR3 DNA reads TGTGCCAGCAGCTCCCGGGACAGTTATCAGCCCCAGCATTTT. Translated, it gives CASSSRDSYQPQHF.

This chain uses TRBV23-1 with TRBJ1-1, with a weak D call TRBD1 (5 bases). TRBV23-1 is an ORF; its function is uncertain. Trimming took off 0 bases at V and 0 bases at J, with 11 bases between the two ends. The CDR3 loop spans 16 amino acids. The CDR3 spells CASSQSVWGVNTEAFF. The CDR3 bases are TGCGCCAGCAGTCAATCCGTGTGGGGGGTGAACACTGAAGCTTTCTTT.

J is TRBJ2-1 and V is TRBV7-2; no clear D gene. This CDR3 has 15 residues. Trimming left V 5 bases short and J 0 bases short, with 11 bases between. Germline V gene sequence: CDR1 SGHTA, CDR2 FQGNSA. The CDR3 DNA reads as TGTGCCAGCAGCCCCAGTCTTAGCTCCTACAATGAGCAGTTCTTC. Its translation: CASSPSLSSYNEQFF.

The chain has TRBV5-1 and TRBJ2-5; TRBD2 aligns across 7 bases. The CDR3 is 14 residues long. The germline V gene encodes CDR1 SGHRS and CDR2 YFSETQ. V was pared by 4 bases and J by 2 bases, with 5 bases of the junction left unmatched. The CDR3 nucleotides read TGCGCCAGCAGCCCGGGAGGCGAGCAAGAGACCCAGTACTTC. Amino acid sequence: CASSPGGEQETQYF. The complete variable domain, with remaining parts taken from reference TRBV5-1 and TRBJ2-5, reads KAGVTQTPRYLIKTRGQQVTLSCSPISGHRSVSWYQQTPGQGLQFLFEYFSETQRNKGNFPGRFSGRQFSNSRSEMNVSTLELGDSALYLCASSPGGEQETQYFGPGTRLLVL.

V and J are TRBV11-2 and TRBJ2-7, with D unresolved. Looked up from germline, CDR1 is SGHAT and CDR2 is FQNNGV. The CDR3 runs 14 residues. V was shortened by 0 bases and J by 0 bases, with 6 bases between the two germline ends. CDR3 sequence reads: CASSLDRVSYEQYF. The CDR3 nucleotides are TGTGCCAGCAGCTTAGATAGAGTCTCCTACGAGCAGTACTTC.

The chain couples TRBV7-3 to TRBJ2-3; D not certain. With 5 bases removed from V and 0 bases from J, the gap between germline ends came to 9 bases. The CDR3 runs to 14 residues. CDR1 is SGHTA and CDR2 is FQGTGA in the germline V gene. The CDR3 nucleotides read TGTGCCAGCAGCCCCTCCCATAGCACAGATACGCAGTATTTT. Its translation: CASSPSHSTDTQYF.

This sequence joins TRBV12-5 and TRBJ1-2; TRBD1 might be the D (5 bases). From germline, CDR1 is LGHNT and CDR2 FRNRAP. Trimming stripped 2 bases from V and 7 bases from J, with 11 bases between. The CDR3 extends over 13 amino acids. The CDR3 reads CASGLRPQGGYTF. In DNA form, the CDR3 reads TGTGCTAGTGGTTTGAGGCCCCAGGGTGGCTACACCTTC.

This clone occurred once. The chain employs TRBV18 and TRBJ2-7, with 10 bases fitting TRBD2. The CDR3 totals 14 residues. Germline loops: CDR1 KGHSH, CDR2 LQKENI. V lost 6 bases and J lost 4; bases outside the gene matches: 6. The DNA of the CDR3 is TGTGCCAGCTCGGCCACTAGCGGGGCGTACGAGCAGTACTTC. Protein: CASSATSGAYEQYF.

This sequence joins TRBV6-6 and TRBJ2-7; D remains unclear. CDR3 length equals 12 residues. V lost 6 bases to trimming and J lost 2 bases, with 8 bases between them. CDR1 is MNHNY and CDR2 is SVGAGI in the germline V gene (reference sequence). In nucleotides, the CDR3 is TGTGCCAGCAGCTCGACGGCCTACGAGCAGTACTTC. Its translation: CASSSTAYEQYF.

The rearrangement uses TRBV4-3 and TRBJ2-3; possibly TRBD2 for D (7 bases). Germline CDR1 reads LGHNA; CDR2 reads YSLEER. The CDR3 has 17 amino acids. The V end lost 0 bases, the J end lost 4 bases, and 17 bases lay between the germline ends. The CDR3 nucleotides are TGCGCCAGCAGCCAAGATCTCGGGGAGGGGGTCTCAGATACGCAGTATTTT. Amino acids: CASSQDLGEGVSDTQYF.

This chain uses TRBV19 with TRBJ1-2, with D possibly matching TRBD1 (5 bases). Germline values: CDR1 LNHDA, CDR2 SQIVND (reference sequence). Trimming removed 3 bases at V and 6 bases at J, with 20 bases between. This CDR3 contains 16 residues. The CDR3 bases are TGTGCCAGTAGTATGCGGACCGGGACCGGAGTTCATGGCTACACCTTC. Protein sequence: CASSMRTGTGVHGYTF.

This chain links TRBV7-3 with TRBJ2-2; D gene ambiguous. The CDR3 runs to 14 residues. The V gene lost 8 bases and the J gene lost 4 bases, with 14 bases spanning the gap. Looked up from germline, CDR1 is SGHTA and CDR2 is FQGTGA. CDR3 DNA sequence: TGTGCCAGCTCCCCCAGCGTAGGCACCGGGGAGCTGTTTTTT. Translating gives CASSPSVGTGELFF.

The V gene is TRBV18, the J gene TRBJ1-4; TRBD1 aligns across 10 bases. CDR1 is KGHSH, CDR2 LQKENI, per germline. The J segment lost 8 bases and the V segment lost 5 bases, leaving 5 bases of the junction unmatched. The CDR3 is made up of 14 amino acids. CDR3 residues: CASSSGTGVEKLFF. In DNA, the CDR3 is TGTGCCAGCTCATCCGGGACAGGGGTCGAAAAACTGTTTTTT.